This record covers a single T cell receptor beta chain. The antigen it recognizes is unknown. Per-nucleotide qualities are absent, and no much larger clonotype sits a single base away. The germline V gene (reference sequence) yields SGHNT for CDR1 and YYREEE for CDR2. From cysteine to phenylalanine, the CDR3 is 17 amino acids long. Kept here is only the CDR3 DNA, which spans 51 bases and is read in frame from base 1. V ends up 4 bases short and J 6 bases short, with an unmatched junction base count of 13. This entry belongs to a study of PD-1 blockade in classical Hodgkin lymphoma (dated by TCRdb to 2020 to 2022). About the full investigation: Nivolumab dosing was 3 mg/kg intravenously every 2 weeks, continuing until either disease progression or unacceptable toxicity. The study used TCR beta sequencing and CyTOF to define a peripheral blood immune signature of response to PD-1 blockade in classical Hodgkin lymphoma. The full study reports these points: Baseline diversity similar to that of newly diagnosed patients was observed in trial patients achieving complete response, whereas significantly lower diversity was observed in partial responders and progressors. Lower diversity was observed in patients in whom nivolumab was started less than 1 year after ASCT, and these patients were excluded from later analyses so that confounding by immune reconstitution would be avoided. Baseline TCR diversity was reported to be lower in newly diagnosed patients than in healthy donors, and even lower in relapsed/refractory patients. The study was limited to a single clinical trial cohort, and causes of repertoire differences, possibly disease activity or prior therapy, remained undefined. By C4D1, a significant rise was seen in CD4+ TCR diversity but not in CD8+ TCR diversity (p=0.0027 vs p=0.16), and the rise was most apparent among complete responders (p=0.02).

The Qiagen DNeasy kit was used to extract genomic DNA both from unsorted PBMCs and from the negatively selected CD4+ and CD8+ fractions. TCR beta CDR3 regions were subjected to amplification by immunoSEQ multiplex PCR with primers that anneal to V and J segments. A synthetic immune receptor repertoire was used to minimize amplification bias, and any remaining bias was removed computationally after sequencing. Under the source paper's analysis protocol: Custom Python scripts were used to quantify repertoire diversity as the Shannon entropy index. The unsorted, CD4+ and CD8+ repertoires were each analyzed separately, with the exception of combined analyses, where CD4+ and CD8+ sequences were merged in silico. Clonal expansion was defined as a frequency increase of at least 2-fold after treatment compared with C1D1, and clones undetected at baseline were assigned a pseudocount of 0.5. Clones with 0 or 1 copy at C1D1 were classified as singleton clones, and clones with 2 or more copies were classified as non-singleton clones. Clones expanded in unsorted samples were labelled as CD4+, CD8+ or unknown by matching protein sequences in sorted samples from the same patient. Wilcoxon tests on paired samples were used to test diversity changes from C1D1 to C4D1. TCRdb limited this immuneACCESS table to in-frame rearrangements with V and J called. A share of clones is missing; checked studies link under half to unresolved V genes, and the rest is unexplained. Clone size and V and J calls were adopted from that table, with D and trimming inferred from the DNA. The sample includes approximately 99,000 clones, with more than 80% observed a single time. The ten largest clones take up approximately 15% of the sample.

The time point label on this specimen signifies: cycle 2 day 1 (C2D1) of nivolumab. Every trial patient had relapsed after autologous stem cell transplantation, and cohorts A, B and C differed in prior brentuximab vedotin exposure. The trial cohort comprised about 60 patients with relapsed/refractory classical Hodgkin lymphoma whose best overall responses were complete response, partial response or progressive disease. Single-agent nivolumab was administered to trial patients in the multi-cohort phase II CheckMate 205 trial. An independent review committee assessed best overall response using the 2007 International Working Group response criteria. Trial PBMCs were collected immediately before nivolumab initiation (C1D1) and during therapy at cycle 2 day 1 and cycle 4 day 1. Peripheral blood was collected in 8 mL Vacutainer Cell Preparation Tubes, from which PBMCs were isolated by centrifugation and then cryopreserved.

The V gene is TRBV5-4 and the J gene is TRBJ2-1, and TRBD2 matches 10 of the central bases. Sequenced here: peripheral blood mononuclear cells (PBMCs), sampled before the second cycle of nivolumab. This sequence was found in a human donor with classical Hodgkin lymphoma. CDR3 reads: CASSPGSSGSAINEQFF. The nucleotides read TGTGCCAGCAGCCCGGGGTCTAGCGGGAGCGCGATCAATGAGCAGTTCTTC.